This T cell receptor beta chain came from a study of beta chain features in type 1 diabetes. Whole-study findings and limits: For Type 1 diabetes patients, all four CD4+ subsets carried TCRB CDR3s that were moderately but significantly shorter.

Isolated RNA was reverse transcribed in full, so expressed TCRB transcripts were sequenced. Sequencing of naive, central memory and regulatory T cell samples gave an average of around 3.8 million reads. The method was immunoSEQ multiplex PCR; TCRdb's version includes in-frame clones alone and lacks a portion of them. Of roughly 160,000 clones in the sample, less than 10% were seen once. This clone was counted a few times. Its target is not known. Different DNA sequences within this sample yield the same CDR3. The receptor was derived from a young man with type 1 diabetes. The material sequenced was central memory CD4+ T cells from blood.

The CDR3 DNA follows: TGTGCCAGCAGCCCAGGACAGAGATATGGCTACACCTTC. It translates to CASSPGQRYGYTF. This chain uses TRBV7-9 with TRBJ1-2, with D maybe TRBD1 (6 bases). V was pared by 5 bases and J by 5 bases, with 12 bases between. The germline CDR1 and CDR2 sequences are SEHNR and FQNEAQ (reference sequence). The CDR3 is 13 amino acids.